Below, one T cell receptor (beta chain) is given with its context. Its matching antigen is unknown. These data belong to a study of CD8+ T cells in alopecia areata. Study-level findings and limits: Scalp samples also contribute reads from the resident alphabeta T cells found in normal skin.

In each case, RNA was isolated and then reverse transcribed into cDNA as the sequencing template. Profiled with immunoSEQ multiplex PCR; TCRdb holds only in-frame clones, not every one. The sample lists 95,000 to 150,000 clones; less than 50% were seen once. The sequenced material came from NKG2D-low CD8+ T cells sorted from blood. This TCR derives from a human donor with alopecia areata.

CDR3 sequence: CSVEAGASTDTQYF. The DNA of the CDR3 is TGCAGCGTTGAAGCGGGGGCCAGCACAGATACGCAGTATTTT. The chain combines TRBV29-1 with TRBJ2-3; the D gene could be TRBD1 or TRBD2 (6 bases each). Trimming stripped 1 base from V and 0 bases from J, with 8 bases between. From germline, CDR1 is SQVTM and CDR2 ANQGSEA. The length of the CDR3 is 14 residues.